The rows below give T cell receptor beta chains drawn from one sample of a study of T cell changes during pregnancy in multiple sclerosis. Clones were sequenced by immunoSEQ multiplex PCR, and TCRdb holds only the in-frame ones, with some missing. The sample holds over 80,000 clones, 90% seen once. The sample here was peripheral blood, taken in the second trimester of pregnancy. Every receptor here comes from a female donor in good health, enrolled as a control in a pregnancy study. CDR3s include the opening cysteine and the closing phenylalanine or tryptophan. The D gene is left open where the match is weak. The size of a clone is reported for some rows only, either as once, few or many, or as a class for expanded clones.

d_gene	abundance	v_gene	j_gene	CDR3nt	CDR3aa
-	-	TRBV27	TRBJ2-7	TGTGCCAGCAGTTTTCGGACAGCCTTTGGGGGAGAGCAGTACTTC	CASSFRTAFGGEQYF
TRBD1	-	TRBV6-6	TRBJ1-5	TGTGCCAGCAGTCGGACAGGCAACAATCAGCCCCAGCATTTT	CASSRTGNNQPQHF
TRBD2	-	TRBV9	TRBJ2-1	TGTGCCAGCAGCGCCGTAACTAGCGGGAATGAGCAGTTCTTC	CASSAVTSGNEQFF
TRBD1	-	TRBV19	TRBJ2-7	TGTGCCTCCTCGATAGGGACAGGCTACGAGCAGTACTTC	CASSIGTGYEQYF
TRBD2	-	TRBV5-1	TRBJ2-5	TGCGCCAGCAGCTTGGCATTAGCGGGGGGGCCGTCCCAAGAGACCCAGTACTTC	CASSLALAGGPSQETQYF
TRBD1	-	TRBV7-8	TRBJ2-7	TGTGCCAGCAGCTCCAGACAGGGCATGAATTTCTACGAGCAGTACTTC	CASSSRQGMNFYEQYF
-	few	TRBV28	TRBJ1-5	TGTGCCAGCAAAACTCAGGATCAGCCCCAGCATTTT	CASKTQDQPQHF
-	-	TRBV7-6	TRBJ2-5	TGTGCCAGCAGCTTAACTAGAATAGCGACCCAGTACTTC	CASSLTRIATQYF
-	-	TRBV4-1	TRBJ2-7	TGCGCCAGCAGCCAACAGGCGGGGCCCTACGAGCAGTACTTC	CASSQQAGPYEQYF
-	-	TRBV15	TRBJ2-7	TGTGCCACCAGTGGTTCCGGTTACGAGCAGTACTTC	CATSGSGYEQYF
-	-	TRBV27	TRBJ1-3	TGTGCCAGCAGTCCGCTAGGGGCCGGAAACACCATATATTTT	CASSPLGAGNTIYF
TRBD1	-	TRBV5-1	TRBJ1-1	TGCGCCAGCAGCCCACTAGGACAGGGTAGCGTGAAAGCTTTCTTT	CASSPLGQGSVKAFF
-	once	TRBV27	TRBJ2-3	TGTGCCAGCAGTCCGCCCCGCGGCGCAGATACGCAGTATTTT	CASSPPRGADTQYF
-	once	TRBV7-9	TRBJ1-1	TGTGCCAGCAAGGACAGGAACACTGAAGCTTTCTTT	CASKDRNTEAFF
TRBD2	-	TRBV5-1	TRBJ2-7	TGCGCCAGCAGCTCCCTAGCGGGAGCGGGCGAGCAGTACTTC	CASSSLAGAGEQYF
TRBD2	-	TRBV7-8	TRBJ2-1	TGTGCCAGCAGCCGTTCTAGCGGCTACTACAATGAGCAGTTCTTC	CASSRSSGYYNEQFF
TRBD2	-	TRBV7-2	TRBJ2-5	TGTGCCAGCAGCCTCCCGGGGGTACGACTAGCGGGGAACCAAGAGACCCAGTACTTC	CASSLPGVRLAGNQETQYF
-	-	TRBV19	TRBJ1-1	TGTGCCAGTACGGGGGAGTACACTGAAGCTTTCTTT	CASTGEYTEAFF
TRBD1	-	TRBV5-6	TRBJ1-6	TGTGCCAGCAGCGCGGACAGGGGGGGAAATTCACCCCTCCACTTT	CASSADRGGNSPLHF
-	-	TRBV2	TRBJ1-5	TGTGCCAGCAGTAAACAGGGTTATCAGCCCCAGCATTTT	CASSKQGYQPQHF
-	-	TRBV20-1	TRBJ1-4	TGCAGTGCTAGTGCGGAAAAACTGTTTTTT	CSASAEKLFF
-	once	TRBV19	TRBJ2-1	TGTGCCAGTAGTATAGCGGGATCTGAAGGGGAGCAGTTCTTC	CASSIAGSEGEQFF
TRBD1	-	TRBV5-6	TRBJ1-5	TGTGCCAGCAGCATCGGGACAGGGCCCAATCAGCCCCAGCATTTT	CASSIGTGPNQPQHF
-	-	TRBV4-1	TRBJ2-1	TGCGCCAGCAGCCAGTGGGGGGAGAGGGCATACAATGAGCAGTTCTTC	CASSQWGERAYNEQFF
-	-	TRBV19	TRBJ2-2	TGTGCCAGCCTCAGGGGTGGTACCGGGGAGCTGTTTTTT	CASLRGGTGELFF
TRBD1	-	TRBV18	TRBJ2-4	TGTGCCAGCTCACCTCCAGACAGGGTGAATACCAAAAACATTCAGTACTTC	CASSPPDRVNTKNIQYF
-	-	TRBV15	TRBJ2-3	TGTGCCACCAGCAGAGATGCGGTTAGCCCACTGGTCGGGGATACGCAGTATTTT	CATSRDAVSPLVGDTQYF
-	once	TRBV28	TRBJ2-1	TGTGCCAGCAGTTTAGGCGGGGCCAGATCCTACAATGAGCAGTTCTTC	CASSLGGARSYNEQFF
TRBD1	-	TRBV6-1	TRBJ2-7	TGTGCCAGCAGGGACAGGGGTTACGAGCAGTACTTC	CASRDRGYEQYF
TRBD1	-	TRBV4-1	TRBJ2-7	TGCGCCAGCAGCCAAGAGACAGGGTACGGCGAGCAGTACTTC	CASSQETGYGEQYF
-	-	TRBV4-1	TRBJ2-2	TGCGCCAGCAGCCACCGAACAGGGAACACCGGGGAGCTGTTTTTT	CASSHRTGNTGELFF
-	-	TRBV5-5	TRBJ1-2	TGTGCCAGCAGCTATAAGGGGTTTGATGGCTACACCTTC	CASSYKGFDGYTF
-	-	TRBV27	TRBJ1-2	TGTGCCAGCAGCGGGAGTTTGGGGGGGTACGGCTACACCTTC	CASSGSLGGYGYTF
TRBD1	-	TRBV9	TRBJ1-1	TGTGCCAGCACCGGGACAGGTGAGCCGAACACTGAAGCTTTCTTT	CASTGTGEPNTEAFF
TRBD1	-	TRBV5-6	TRBJ2-6	TGTGCCAGCAGCTTGATATGGCAGGGGGCTGGAGGGGCCAACGTCCTGACTTTC	CASSLIWQGAGGANVLTF
TRBD1	-	TRBV6-1	TRBJ2-3	TGTGCCAGCAGTGAACAGGGGGCCGGCACAGATACGCAGTATTTT	CASSEQGAGTDTQYF
TRBD1	-	TRBV7-9	TRBJ2-7	TGTGCCAGCAGCTCAGGACAGGGGCGAACCTACGAGCAGTACTTC	CASSSGQGRTYEQYF
TRBD2	-	TRBV19	TRBJ2-3	TGTGCCAGTAGTATCTCTGGCGGGAGAACAGATACGCAGTATTTT	CASSISGGRTDTQYF
-	-	TRBV4-1	TRBJ1-2	TGCGCCAGCAGCCCCTTTGAACACCCGACTAACTATGGCTACACCTTC	CASSPFEHPTNYGYTF
TRBD2	once	TRBV7-9	TRBJ2-1	TGTGCCAGCAGCTTAGCGCGGGGGAACAGGGAGCAGTTCTTC	CASSLARGNREQFF
-	-	TRBV2	TRBJ1-1	TGTGCCAGCAGTGAAGGGGGCAGGGGTTTCGCTGAAGCTTTCTTT	CASSEGGRGFAEAFF
-	once	TRBV27	TRBJ2-2	TGTGCCAGCAGATCGAACAGGGCTGAACTGTTTTTT	CASRSNRAELFF
TRBD1	once	TRBV6-1	TRBJ2-7	TGTGCCAGCAGTGAAGGCAGGGGGCCCTACGAGCAGTACTTC	CASSEGRGPYEQYF
-	-	TRBV27	TRBJ2-7	TGTGCCAGCAGTTTGGTCCAGGTTGGCGAGCAGTACTTC	CASSLVQVGEQYF
-	-	TRBV5-4	TRBJ1-4	TGTGCCAGCAGCTCGGAGGTGGGCCTCAATGAAAAACTGTTTTTT	CASSSEVGLNEKLFF
TRBD2	-	TRBV5-1	TRBJ2-7	TGCGCCAGCAGCTTGGGTAGCGGGGGGCCCTACGAGCAGTACTTC	CASSLGSGGPYEQYF